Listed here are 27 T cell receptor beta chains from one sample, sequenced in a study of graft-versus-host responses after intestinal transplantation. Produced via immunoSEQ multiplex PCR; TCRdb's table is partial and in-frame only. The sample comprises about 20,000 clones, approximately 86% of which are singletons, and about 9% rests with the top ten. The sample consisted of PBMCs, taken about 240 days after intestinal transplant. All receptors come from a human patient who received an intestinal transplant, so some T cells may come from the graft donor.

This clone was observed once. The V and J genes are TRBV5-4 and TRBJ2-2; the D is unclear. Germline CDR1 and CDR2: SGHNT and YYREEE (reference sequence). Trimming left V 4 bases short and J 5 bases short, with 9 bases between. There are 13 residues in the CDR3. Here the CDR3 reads CASSPWQTGELFF. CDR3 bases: TGTGCCAGCAGCCCCTGGCAGACCGGGGAGCTGTTTTTT.

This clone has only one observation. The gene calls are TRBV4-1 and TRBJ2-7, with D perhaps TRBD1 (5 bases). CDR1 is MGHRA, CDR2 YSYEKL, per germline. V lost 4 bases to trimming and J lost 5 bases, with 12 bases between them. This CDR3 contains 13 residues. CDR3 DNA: TGCGCCAGCAGCCTGACAGCTTTGGACGAGCAGTACTTC. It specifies CASSLTALDEQYF.

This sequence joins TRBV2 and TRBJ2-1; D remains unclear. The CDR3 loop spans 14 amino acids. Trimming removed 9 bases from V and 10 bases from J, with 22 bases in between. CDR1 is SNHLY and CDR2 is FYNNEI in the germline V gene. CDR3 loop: CASLPPTGSGEQFF. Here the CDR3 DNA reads TGTGCCAGTCTCCCCCCGACGGGCTCGGGCGAGCAGTTCTTC.

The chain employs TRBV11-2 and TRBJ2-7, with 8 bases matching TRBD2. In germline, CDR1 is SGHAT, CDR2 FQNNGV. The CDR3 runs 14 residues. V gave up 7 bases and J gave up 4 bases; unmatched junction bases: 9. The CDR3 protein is CASNPGGRGYEQYF. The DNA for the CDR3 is TGTGCCAGCAACCCGGGGGGGCGGGGTTACGAGCAGTACTTC.

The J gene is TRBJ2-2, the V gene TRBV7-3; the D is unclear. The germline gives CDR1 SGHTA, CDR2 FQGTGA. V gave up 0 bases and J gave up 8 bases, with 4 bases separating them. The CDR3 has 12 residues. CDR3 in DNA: TGTGCCAGCAGCTTAACCGCGGGGGAGCTGTTTTTT. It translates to CASSLTAGELFF.

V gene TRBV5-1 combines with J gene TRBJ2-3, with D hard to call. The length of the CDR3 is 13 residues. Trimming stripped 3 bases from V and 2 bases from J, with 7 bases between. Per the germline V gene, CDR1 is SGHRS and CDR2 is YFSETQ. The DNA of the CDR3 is TGCGCCAGCAGCTCGACCCCCACAGATACGCAGTATTTT. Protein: CASSSTPTDTQYF.

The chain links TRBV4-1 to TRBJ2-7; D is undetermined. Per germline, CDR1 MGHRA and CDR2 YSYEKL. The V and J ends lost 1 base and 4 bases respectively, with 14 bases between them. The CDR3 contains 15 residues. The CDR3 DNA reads TGCGCCAGCAGCCAAGCTCTGACTGGTGCGTACGAGCAGTACTTC. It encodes CASSQALTGAYEQYF.

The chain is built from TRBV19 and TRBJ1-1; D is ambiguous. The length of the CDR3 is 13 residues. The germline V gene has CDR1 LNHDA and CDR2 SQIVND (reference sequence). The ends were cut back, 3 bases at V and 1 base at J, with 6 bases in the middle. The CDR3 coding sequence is TGTGCCAGTAGTATTTCGGGGAACACTGAAGCTTTCTTT. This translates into CASSISGNTEAFF. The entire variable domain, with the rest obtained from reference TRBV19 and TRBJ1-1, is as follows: DGGITQSPKYLFRKEGQNVTLSCEQNLNHDAMYWYRQDPGQGLRLIYYSQIVNDFQKGDIAEGYSVSREKKESFPLTVTSAQKNPTAFYLCASSISGNTEAFFGQGTRLTVV.

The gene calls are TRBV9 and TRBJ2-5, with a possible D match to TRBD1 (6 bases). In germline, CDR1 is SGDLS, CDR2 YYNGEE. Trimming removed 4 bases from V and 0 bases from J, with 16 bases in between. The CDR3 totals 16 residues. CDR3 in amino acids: CASSKYYRQDQETQYF. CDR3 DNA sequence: TGTGCCAGCAGCAAATATTACAGACAGGACCAAGAGACCCAGTACTTC.

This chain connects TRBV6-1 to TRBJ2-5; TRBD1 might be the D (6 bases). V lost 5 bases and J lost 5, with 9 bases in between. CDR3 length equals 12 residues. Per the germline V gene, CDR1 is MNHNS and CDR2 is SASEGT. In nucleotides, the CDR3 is TGTGCCAGCAGTCAAACAGGGGAGACCCAGTACTTC. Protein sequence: CASSQTGETQYF.

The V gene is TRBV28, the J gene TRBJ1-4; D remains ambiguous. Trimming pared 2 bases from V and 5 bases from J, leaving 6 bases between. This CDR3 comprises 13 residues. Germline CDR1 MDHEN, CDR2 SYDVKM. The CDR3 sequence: CASSLGGNEKLFF. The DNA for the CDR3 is TGTGCCAGCAGTTTAGGAGGGAATGAAAAACTGTTTTTT.

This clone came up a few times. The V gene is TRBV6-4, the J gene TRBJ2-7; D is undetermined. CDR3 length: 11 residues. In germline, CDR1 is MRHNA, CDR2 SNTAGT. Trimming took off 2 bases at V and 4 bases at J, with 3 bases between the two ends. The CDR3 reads CASSDGYEQYF. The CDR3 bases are TGTGCCAGCAGTGACGGGTACGAGCAGTACTTC.

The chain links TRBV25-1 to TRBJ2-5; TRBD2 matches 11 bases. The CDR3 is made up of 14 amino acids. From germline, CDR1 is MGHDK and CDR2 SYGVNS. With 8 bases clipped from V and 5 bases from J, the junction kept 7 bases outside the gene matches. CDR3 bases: TGTGCCAGCGAACTAGCGGGGGTCGGGGAGACCCAGTACTTC. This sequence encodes CASELAGVGETQYF.

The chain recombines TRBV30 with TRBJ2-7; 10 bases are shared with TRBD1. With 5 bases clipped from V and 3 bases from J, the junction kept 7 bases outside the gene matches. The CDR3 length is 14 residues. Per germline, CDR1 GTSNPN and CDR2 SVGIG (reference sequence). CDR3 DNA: TGTGCCTGGGGGACAGGGGTCGGGGGCTACGAGCAGTACTTC. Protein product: CAWGTGVGGYEQYF.

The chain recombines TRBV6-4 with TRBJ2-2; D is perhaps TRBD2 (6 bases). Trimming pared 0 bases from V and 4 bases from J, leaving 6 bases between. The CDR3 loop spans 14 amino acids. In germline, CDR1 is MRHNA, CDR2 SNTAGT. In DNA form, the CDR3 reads TGTGCCAGCAGTGACTCGACTAGCACCGGGGAGCTGTTTTTT. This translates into CASSDSTSTGELFF.

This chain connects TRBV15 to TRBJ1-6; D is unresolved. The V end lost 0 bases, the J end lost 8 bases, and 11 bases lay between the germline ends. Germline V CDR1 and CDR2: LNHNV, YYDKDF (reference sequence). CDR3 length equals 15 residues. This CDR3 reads CATSRDYLLDSPLHF. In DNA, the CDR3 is TGTGCCACCAGCAGAGATTATCTTCTTGATTCACCCCTCCACTTT.

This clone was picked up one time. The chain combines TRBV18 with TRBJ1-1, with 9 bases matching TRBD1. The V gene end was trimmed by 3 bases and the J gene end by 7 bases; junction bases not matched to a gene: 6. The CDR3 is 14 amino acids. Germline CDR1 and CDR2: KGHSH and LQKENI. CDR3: CASSPQDRGLEAFF. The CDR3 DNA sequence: TGTGCCAGCTCACCTCAGGACAGGGGACTTGAAGCTTTCTTT.

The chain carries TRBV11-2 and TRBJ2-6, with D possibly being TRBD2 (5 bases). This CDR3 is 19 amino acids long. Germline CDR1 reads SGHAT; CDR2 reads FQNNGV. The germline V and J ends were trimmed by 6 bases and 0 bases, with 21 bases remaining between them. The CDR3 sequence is CASRPLRRGPSSGANVLTF. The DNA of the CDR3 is TGTGCCAGCAGACCTCTCCGCCGGGGTCCGAGCTCTGGGGCCAACGTCCTGACTTTC.

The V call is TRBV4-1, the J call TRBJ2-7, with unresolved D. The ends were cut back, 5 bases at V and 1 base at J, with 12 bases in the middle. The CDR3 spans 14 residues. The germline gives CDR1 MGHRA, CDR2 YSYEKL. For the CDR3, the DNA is TGCGCCAGCAGCTCGAACCGAGGATCCTACGAGCAGTACTTC. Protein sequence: CASSSNRGSYEQYF.

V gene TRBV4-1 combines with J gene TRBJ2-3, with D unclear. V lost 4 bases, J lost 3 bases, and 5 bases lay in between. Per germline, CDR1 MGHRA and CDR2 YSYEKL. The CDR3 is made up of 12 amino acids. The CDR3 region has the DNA TGCGCCAGCAGCCGACCGACAGATACGCAGTATTTT. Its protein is CASSRPTDTQYF.

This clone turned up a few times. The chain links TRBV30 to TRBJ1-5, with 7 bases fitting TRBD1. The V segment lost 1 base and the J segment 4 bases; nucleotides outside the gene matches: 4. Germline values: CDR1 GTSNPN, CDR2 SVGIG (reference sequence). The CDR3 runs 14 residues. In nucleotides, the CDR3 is TGTGCCTGGAGTGGAGGGACAGTAAATCAGCCCCAGCATTTT. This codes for CAWSGGTVNQPQHF.

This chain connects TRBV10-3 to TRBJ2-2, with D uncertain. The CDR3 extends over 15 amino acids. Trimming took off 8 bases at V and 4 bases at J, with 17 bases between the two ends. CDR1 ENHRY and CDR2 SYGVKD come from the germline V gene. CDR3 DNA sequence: TGTGCCATCTCTCTTGAGCTCCCGGGCACCGGGGAGCTGTTTTTT. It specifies CAISLELPGTGELFF.

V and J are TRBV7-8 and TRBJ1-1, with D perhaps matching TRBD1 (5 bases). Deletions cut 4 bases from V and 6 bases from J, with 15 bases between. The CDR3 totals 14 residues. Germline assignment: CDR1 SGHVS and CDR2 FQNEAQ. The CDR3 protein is CASSSRESAPEAFF. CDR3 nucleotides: TGTGCCAGCAGCTCCAGGGAGTCTGCGCCTGAAGCTTTCTTT.

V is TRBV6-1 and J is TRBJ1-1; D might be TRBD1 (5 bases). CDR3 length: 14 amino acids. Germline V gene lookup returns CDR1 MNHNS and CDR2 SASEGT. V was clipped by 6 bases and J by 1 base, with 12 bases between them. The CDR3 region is CASRVGHQNTEAFF. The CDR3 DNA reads TGTGCCAGCAGAGTCGGACACCAGAACACTGAAGCTTTCTTT.

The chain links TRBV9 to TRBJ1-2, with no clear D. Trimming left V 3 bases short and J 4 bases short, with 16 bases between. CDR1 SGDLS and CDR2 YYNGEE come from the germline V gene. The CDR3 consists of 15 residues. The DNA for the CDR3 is TGTGCCAGCAGCGGCGTGCAGTTAACTGGCTATGGCTACACCTTC. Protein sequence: CASSGVQLTGYGYTF.

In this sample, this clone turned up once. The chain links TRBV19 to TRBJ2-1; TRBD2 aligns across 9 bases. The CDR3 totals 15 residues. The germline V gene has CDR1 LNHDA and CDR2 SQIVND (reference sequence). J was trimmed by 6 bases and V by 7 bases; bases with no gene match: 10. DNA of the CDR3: TGTGCCAGTACCCTGGCGGGGGGGCCTGGCAATGAGCAGTTCTTC. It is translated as CASTLAGGPGNEQFF.

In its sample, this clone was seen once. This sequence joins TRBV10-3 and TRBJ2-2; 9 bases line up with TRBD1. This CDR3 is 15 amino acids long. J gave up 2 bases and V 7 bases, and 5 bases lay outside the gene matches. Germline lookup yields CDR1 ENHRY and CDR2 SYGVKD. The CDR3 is CAITRDRENTGELFF. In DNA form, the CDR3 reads TGTGCCATCACTAGGGACAGGGAAAACACCGGGGAGCTGTTTTTT.